The 22 T cell receptor beta chains below all came from one sample that was sequenced in a study of T-cell memory formation after mild COVID-19. TCRdb ran MiXCR on the 5' RACE reads and lists one entry per CDR3 protein. The table shows roughly 620,000 distinct CDR3 sequences, with roughly 18% occurring only once. The sample consisted of PBMCs or a T cell subset sorted from them (not recorded which). The receptors shown here come from an adult woman who had mild COVID-19 (a few samples of this study predate the infection). Cell type and time point are not known.

This clonotype appeared a few times. The chain combines TRBV12-3 or TRBV12-4 with TRBJ2-5, with D possibly being TRBD2 (7 bases). The CDR3 length is 15 residues. The V and J ends lost 6 bases and 5 bases respectively, with 19 bases between them. CDR3 coding DNA: TGTGCCAGCAGCCTCGTTGGGGGGGGGCGGGAGACCCAGTACTTC. Its translation: CASSLVGGGRETQYF.

To note about this clonotype: At one end the junction does not follow the germline gene, possibly because of a read error. The genes are TRBV7-7 and TRBJ1-5, with D possibly being TRBD1 (5 bases). The CDR3 totals 17 residues. CDR1 is SSHAT, CDR2 FNYEAQ, per germline (reference sequence). This chain's CDR3 is CASSLGARGMGNQPQHF. The DNA for the CDR3 is TGTGCTAGCAGCTTAGGGGCTCGGGGAATGGGCAATCAGCCCCAGCATTTT.

This rearrangement joins TRBV20-1 to TRBJ2-1, with 7 bases that match TRBD2. Germline lookup yields CDR1 DFQATT and CDR2 SNEGSKA (reference sequence). This CDR3 has 14 residues. Trimming took 6 bases from V and 0 from J; bases not matched to a gene: 5. DNA of the CDR3: TGCAGTGCCCAGAGCGGGGACTCCTACAATGAGCAGTTCTTC. It encodes CSAQSGDSYNEQFF.

This clonotype appeared a few times. The chain couples TRBV10-1 to TRBJ1-1; D is ambiguous. V was trimmed by 8 bases and J by 0 bases, leaving 13 bases between them. Germline V gives CDR1 WNHNN, CDR2 SYGVQD (reference sequence). The CDR3 has 14 residues. The CDR3 DNA reads as TGCGCCAGCGAGCCCGGACTGTTGAACACTGAAGCTTTCTTT. Translated, it gives CASEPGLLNTEAFF.

V and J are TRBV12-3 or TRBV12-4 and TRBJ2-3, with TRBD2 identical over 9 bases. With 2 bases clipped from V and 2 bases from J, the junction kept 11 bases outside the gene matches. This CDR3 region has 18 residues. The CDR3, as DNA: TGTGCCAGCAGTTTAATACGAGGAGCGGGAGGCCCCACAGATACGCAGTATTTT. Its protein product is CASSLIRGAGGPTDTQYF.

This clonotype has just a few counts. V and J are TRBV5-1 and TRBJ2-7; D ambiguous. The V end lost 5 bases, the J end lost 1 base, and 13 bases lay between the germline ends. The CDR3 has 14 amino acids. CDR1 is SGHRS, CDR2 YFSETQ, per germline. The CDR3 reads CASRTEPSSYEQYF. As DNA, the CDR3 is TGCGCCAGCAGGACTGAACCCTCTTCCTACGAGCAGTACTTC.

The chain joins TRBV6-1 to TRBJ2-1, with D perhaps matching TRBD1 (6 bases). V gave up 7 bases and J gave up 4 bases, with 11 bases separating them. The CDR3 totals 13 residues. The germline CDR1 and CDR2 sequences are MNHNS and SASEGT. CDR3 coding DNA: TGTGCCAGCAACAGGGCCATATACAATGAGCAGTTCTTC. Its protein product is CASNRAIYNEQFF.

The chain couples TRBV18 to TRBJ2-1, with 7 bases aligning to TRBD1. CDR3 size: 13 residues. V trimming: 7 bases; J trimming: 6 bases; junction bases outside the gene matches: 6. CDR1 KGHSH and CDR2 LQKENI come from the germline V gene. The CDR3 reads CASFTNRGNEQFF. The CDR3 bases are TGTGCCAGCTTCACCAACAGGGGCAATGAGCAGTTCTTC.

This clonotype was detected a few times. This sequence joins TRBV7-8 and TRBJ2-7, with D possibly being TRBD1 (6 bases). The CDR3 loop spans 14 amino acids. V gave up 1 base and J gave up 2 bases, with 9 bases separating them. Germline V CDR1 and CDR2: SGHVS, FQNEAQ. CDR3 residues: CASSLGRGTYEQYF. CDR3 nucleotides: TGTGCCAGCAGCTTAGGTAGGGGGACCTACGAGCAGTACTTC.

The gene calls are TRBV3-1 and TRBJ1-5; D is undetermined. Germline-derived CDR1 and CDR2 are LGHDT and YNNKEL (reference sequence). The CDR3 sequence is 15 residues long. Trimming removed 1 base from V and 5 bases from J, with 12 bases in between. Here the CDR3 reads CASSQGVDGYQPQHF. The CDR3 nucleotides are TGTGCCAGCAGCCAAGGAGTCGACGGTTATCAGCCCCAGCATTTT.

The chain's CDR3 is CASSVLATSYNEQFF. CDR3 coding DNA: TGTGCCAGCAGTGTACTAGCGACGTCCTACAATGAGCAGTTCTTC. This chain joins TRBV12-3 or TRBV12-4 and TRBJ2-1; 7 nucleotides agree with TRBD2. CDR3 length equals 15 residues. Losses at the gene ends were 5 bases for V and 1 base for J; bases not matched to a gene: 5.

This clonotype was picked up a small number of times. This CDR3 reads CASRSPGELFF. CDR3 nucleotide sequence: TGTGCCAGCAGGTCCCCTGGGGAGCTGTTTTTT. V is TRBV6-5 and J is TRBJ2-2; D gene unclear. There are 11 residues in the CDR3. Germline lookup yields CDR1 MNHEY and CDR2 SVGAGI. V lost 6 bases to trimming and J lost 8 bases, with 7 bases between them.

This chain links TRBV7-2 with TRBJ2-7, with unresolved D. There are 14 residues in the CDR3. Trimming stripped 5 bases from V and 0 bases from J, with 11 bases between. CDR1 and CDR2 from the germline V gene are SGHTA and FQGNSA. CDR3 DNA sequence: TGTGCCAGCAGCCCGCTGAGGAGCTCCTACGAGCAGTACTTC. It specifies CASSPLRSSYEQYF.

This clonotype occurred a few times. The chain employs TRBV6-1 and TRBJ2-7; 7 nucleotides match TRBD1. Per the germline V gene, CDR1 is MNHNS and CDR2 is SASEGT. The CDR3 is made up of 16 amino acids. The J segment lost 2 bases and the V segment lost 0 bases, leaving 7 bases of the junction unmatched. The CDR3 DNA reads TGTGCCAGCAGTGAAGCAGCGACAGGGCCTACCTACGAGCAGTACTTC. This encodes CASSEAATGPTYEQYF.

The chain joins TRBV30 to TRBJ2-6; D unresolved. Trimming took 2 bases from V and 1 from J, leaving 3 bases between them. The CDR3 runs to 13 residues. CDR1 is GTSNPN, CDR2 SVGIG, per germline (reference sequence). This CDR3 is CAWSSSGANVLTF. The CDR3 region has the DNA TGTGCCTGGAGTAGTTCTGGGGCCAACGTCCTGACTTTC. Drawing the rest from reference TRBV30 and TRBJ2-6, the complete variable domain is SQTIHQWPATLVQPVGSPLSLECTVEGTSNPNLYWYRQAAGRGLQLLFYSVGIGQISSEVPQNLSASRPQDRQFILSSKKLLLSDSGFYLCAWSSSGANVLTFGAGSRLTVL.

The genes are TRBV16 and TRBJ1-1, with TRBD1 identical over 9 bases. V lost 3 bases to trimming and J lost 1 base; unmatched junction nucleotides: 0. The germline V gene has CDR1 KGHSY and CDR2 FQNENV. The CDR3 consists of 14 residues. In nucleotides, the CDR3 is TGTGCCAGCAGCCAGGACAGGGGGAACACTGAAGCTTTCTTT. It encodes CASSQDRGNTEAFF. The full variable domain, with the rest looked up from reference TRBV16 and TRBJ1-1, is GEEVAQTPKHLVRGEGQKAKLYCAPIKGHSYVFWYQQVLKNEFKFLISFQNENVFDETGMPKERFSAKCLPNSPCSLEIQATKLEDSAVYFCASSQDRGNTEAFFGQGTRLTVV.

This chain connects TRBV12-3 or TRBV12-4 to TRBJ1-4, with D perhaps matching TRBD1 (6 bases). Trimming removed 3 bases from V and 6 bases from J, with 11 bases in between. The CDR3 spans 14 residues. The CDR3 protein is CASSFWAGDEKLFF. The CDR3 bases are TGTGCCAGCAGTTTTTGGGCAGGGGATGAAAAACTGTTTTTT.

J is TRBJ2-1 and V is TRBV12-3 or TRBV12-4; 12 bases are shared with TRBD2. The CDR3 has 15 amino acids. V lost 4 bases and J lost 7; bases outside the gene matches: 5. The CDR3, as DNA: TGTGCCAGCAGTTCGGCTAGCGGGGGGGTAAATGAGCAGTTCTTC. Protein sequence: CASSSASGGVNEQFF.

This clonotype occurred a few times. The chain recombines TRBV25-1 with TRBJ2-1, with D unresolved. Germline V gene sequence: CDR1 MGHDK, CDR2 SYGVNS. The germline V and J ends were trimmed by 1 base and 4 bases, with 8 bases remaining between them. The CDR3 runs 14 residues. This chain's CDR3 is CASSEFRGYNEQFF. The CDR3 bases are TGTGCCAGCAGTGAATTTCGAGGTTACAATGAGCAGTTCTTC.

This clonotype was counted between two and nine times. The V gene is TRBV20-1, the J gene TRBJ2-5; weak D call: TRBD2 (6 bases). The germline V and J ends were trimmed by 1 base and 5 bases, with 17 bases remaining between them. From germline, CDR1 is DFQATT and CDR2 SNEGSKA (reference sequence). This CDR3 spans 15 amino acids. CDR3 region: CSARGLAPAGETQYF. The DNA for the CDR3 is TGCAGTGCTAGAGGGCTAGCTCCTGCGGGGGAGACCCAGTACTTC.

This clonotype was counted only a few times. This chain joins TRBV3-1 and TRBJ2-2; 12 bases are shared with TRBD2. This CDR3 spans 15 amino acids. Germline lookup yields CDR1 LGHDT and CDR2 YNNKEL (reference sequence). V shed 7 bases, J shed 4 bases, and the junction held 4 bases outside the gene matches. The CDR3 DNA reads TGTGCCAGCACCTCGGGACTAGCGGGCACCGGGGAGCTGTTTTTT. Its protein is CASTSGLAGTGELFF.

The chain joins TRBV7-3 to TRBJ2-3, with D possibly being TRBD1 or TRBD2 (5 bases each). With 3 bases removed from V and 1 base from J, the gap between germline ends came to 11 bases. Per the germline V gene, CDR1 is SGHTA and CDR2 is FQGTGA. The CDR3 consists of 15 residues. DNA for the CDR3: TGTGCCAGCAGCTTCTCGGGGCTGCGCACAGATACGCAGTATTTT. Amino acid sequence: CASSFSGLRTDTQYF.